Listed below are T cell receptor beta chains from one sample, sequenced in a study of T cells after yellow fever vaccination. TCRdb re-analysed the 5' RACE reads in MiXCR, keeping a single row per CDR3 protein. The sample gives some 560,000 distinct CDR3 sequences, about a sixth of which show up once; 17% is in the top ten. Source: PBMCs, taken 5 days after the first yellow fever vaccination. These receptors came from a young man who received the YFV17D yellow fever vaccine. The CDR3 runs from the conserved cysteine through the conserved F or W. D genes are given only for firm matches. Rows give clone size only sometimes, using once, few, many, or a class for an expanded clone.

NA,few,TRBJ2-5,TRBV6-2/TRBV6-3,TGTGCCAGCCTCACCGGAGGGGGGCAAGAGACCCAGTACTTC,CASLTGGGQETQYF
NA,few,TRBJ1-1,TRBV6-1,TGTGCCAGCAGAGAAGCCCAGGAGGGTCTGGGGGAAGCTTTCTTT,CASREAQEGLGEAFF
NA,many,TRBJ2-5,TRBV5-1,TGCGCCAGCAGGGGGGGCGGAGAGACCCAGTACTTC,CASRGGGETQYF
TRBD2,NA,TRBJ2-4,TRBV7-8,TGTGCCAGCAGCCCCCTTAGCGGGGGCCTAAAAAACATTCAGTACTTC,CASSPLSGGLKNIQYF
TRBD1,NA,TRBJ2-6,TRBV5-1,TGCGCCAGCAGGTTGGCAGGGGGCGCAGGGGCCAACGTCCTGACTTTC,CASRLAGGAGANVLTF
NA,NA,TRBJ2-1,TRBV7-3,TGTGCCAGCCACTTCTGGTCCTACAATGAGCAGTTCTTC,CASHFWSYNEQFF
NA,few,TRBJ2-5,TRBV9,TGTGCCAGCAGCGTAGACGACAGGTCTCAGTACTTC,CASSVDDRSQYF
NA,NA,TRBJ2-1,TRBV7-9,TGTGCCAGCAGTTCCCGGGCCGTGGGGCGCGGTGAGCAGTTCTTC,CASSSRAVGRGEQFF
NA,few,TRBJ1-4,TRBV18,TGTGCCAGCTCCTACGAAGAGGAAAAACTGTTTTTT,CASSYEEEKLFF
NA,NA,TRBJ1-1,TRBV11-2,TGTGCCAGCAGCTCGGGACATTACACTGAAGCTTTCTTT,CASSSGHYTEAFF
NA,many,TRBJ2-3,TRBV7-2,TGTGCCAGCAAACAGCCCACGACAGATACGCAGTATTTT,CASKQPTTDTQYF
TRBD1,many,TRBJ1-1,TRBV5-1,TGCGCCAGCACGGCGGGGGGAGGGGGCGCCCTGAACACTGAAGCTTTCTTT,CASTAGGGGALNTEAFF
NA,NA,TRBJ1-2,TRBV27,TGTGCCAGCAGTTTGGAACAGGCGGATAAGACCTATGGCTACACCTTC,CASSLEQADKTYGYTF
NA,NA,TRBJ2-5,TRBV20-1,TGCAGTGCTAGACTTCTCGTTGGGGAGACCCAGTACTTC,CSARLLVGETQYF
NA,few,TRBJ2-1,TRBV9,TGTGCCAGCAGCTCCCAGACTAGAGCCTCCTACAATGAGCAGTTCTTC,CASSSQTRASYNEQFF
NA,few,TRBJ2-7,TRBV6-5,TGTGCCAGCAGTTACGGGGGTCAGTACCCAAGCTCCTACGAGCAGTACTTC,CASSYGGQYPSSYEQYF
NA,NA,TRBJ2-5,TRBV5-4,TGTGCCAGCAGCTTCCCAGGGATGGGAGAGACCCAGTACTTC,CASSFPGMGETQYF
NA,few,TRBJ1-1,TRBV5-1,TGCGCCAGCAGCCTGGAGGGGGGGGGGACGGGCACTGAAGCTTTCTTT,CASSLEGGGTGTEAFF
TRBD2,few,TRBJ2-3,TRBV5-1,TGCGCCAGCAGCTTGTCGGGGGGGGCCCCGAGGGATACGCAGTATTTT,CASSLSGGAPRDTQYF
TRBD2,few,TRBJ2-2,TRBV5-4,TGTGCCAGCAGCTGGGGGACTAGCGGCACCGGGGAGCTGTTTTTT,CASSWGTSGTGELFF
TRBD1,few,TRBJ2-7,TRBV9,TGTGCCAGCAGCCTGGGTTTGACAGGGGCCTACGAGCAGTACTTC,CASSLGLTGAYEQYF
NA,NA,TRBJ2-3,TRBV7-9,TGTGCCAGCAGCCTTTGGGACAGCACAGATACGCAGTATTTT,CASSLWDSTDTQYF
TRBD1,few,TRBJ1-2,TRBV4-3,TGCGCCAGCAGCCAGGGACAGGACCTCGGCTACACCTTC,CASSQGQDLGYTF
NA,many,TRBJ1-1,TRBV3-1,TGTGCCAGCAGCCCCAGGGGCTCGGGGACTGAAGCTTTCTTT,CASSPRGSGTEAFF
NA,few,TRBJ1-1,TRBV12-3/TRBV12-4,TGTGCCAGCAGTTTCCGCGGTGAAGCTTTCTTT,CASSFRGEAFF
TRBD2,NA,TRBJ2-3,TRBV7-6,TGTGCCAGCAGCATTAGCGGGGGCACAGATACGCAGTATTTT,CASSISGGTDTQYF
TRBD2,few,TRBJ2-3,TRBV7-2,TGTGCCAGCAGCTTAGTAGCGGGGGGCGGAAAGGATACGCAGTATTTT,CASSLVAGGGKDTQYF
NA,many,TRBJ1-5,TRBV5-6,TGTGCCAGCAGCCAGACCGGGGTGGGGCAGCCCCAGCATTTT,CASSQTGVGQPQHF
TRBD1,NA,TRBJ1-2,TRBV29-1,TGCAGCGCTACAGGGGGATGGGACTATGGCTACACCTTC,CSATGGWDYGYTF
NA,few,TRBJ1-5,TRBV19,TGTGCCAGTAGGTACTCAATAAATCAGCCCCAGCATTTT,CASRYSINQPQHF
NA,NA,TRBJ2-7,TRBV20-1,TGCAGTGCTGACGACTCGGTCGAGCAGTACTTC,CSADDSVEQYF
NA,NA,TRBJ2-3,TRBV5-1,TGCGCCAGCAGCTTTAGTTTTGTAGATACGCAGTATTTT,CASSFSFVDTQYF
NA,NA,TRBJ1-2,TRBV4-2,TGTGCCAGCAGCCAAGAACGGGCAGCTACTAACTATGGCTACACCTTC,CASSQERAATNYGYTF
NA,few,TRBJ1-1,TRBV9,TGTGCCAGCAGCGCGGACACTGAAGCTTTCTTT,CASSADTEAFF